Listed below are T cell receptor beta chains from one sample, sequenced in a study of T cells in localized non-small cell lung cancer. Data came from immunoSEQ multiplex PCR; TCRdb stores just in-frame clones and leaves some out. The table lists roughly 27,000 clones, around 90% of them singletons. The source was peripheral blood, collected before any cancer treatment. Source of these receptors: a woman aged 35-75 years with stage I lung adenocarcinoma. The CDR3 runs from the conserved cysteine through the conserved F or W. D genes are given only for firm matches. For some rows the clone size is stated as once, few or many, or as a class when expanded; others skip it.

TRBV19	TRBD1	TRBJ1-5	NA	TGTGCCAGTAGTATAGGGGCGCGCGGGACAGGACTTTTTAGCAATCAGCCCCAGCATTTT	CASSIGARGTGLFSNQPQHF
TRBV5-4	NA	TRBJ2-3	NA	TGTGCCAGCAGCTTGGCCGTGGGCGCAGATACGCAGTATTTT	CASSLAVGADTQYF
TRBV19	TRBD1	TRBJ1-3	NA	TGTGCCAGTAGTGGGACAGGGGGTGGAAACACCATATATTTT	CASSGTGGGNTIYF
TRBV30	NA	TRBJ1-2	NA	TGTGCCTGGAGCCCCAAACTATTGAGGGTACGGGGCTATGGCTACACCTTC	CAWSPKLLRVRGYGYTF
TRBV6-4	NA	TRBJ1-2	once	TGTGCCAGCAGTGAGAATTTACAGGACTATGGCTACACCTTC	CASSENLQDYGYTF
TRBV19	TRBD1	TRBJ1-5	once	TGTGCCAGTATGGGAACAGGGGCCCTGAATCAGCCCCAGCATTTT	CASMGTGALNQPQHF
TRBV5-1	TRBD1	TRBJ1-1	NA	TGCGCCAGCAGCGGACAGGGATCCGGCACTGAAGCTTTCTTT	CASSGQGSGTEAFF
TRBV7-8	TRBD1	TRBJ1-2	NA	TGTGCCAGCAGCTTATTAGGACAGGGAGCAATTAACTATGGCTACACCTTC	CASSLLGQGAINYGYTF
TRBV7-9	TRBD1	TRBJ2-7	medium-sized	TGTGCCAGCAGCTCCACAGGGGACGAGCAGTACTTC	CASSSTGDEQYF
TRBV4-3	TRBD2	TRBJ2-1	once	TGCGCCAGCAGCCAAGAGAAACTAGCGGGAGGGGGAAATGAGCAGTTCTTC	CASSQEKLAGGGNEQFF
TRBV7-6	NA	TRBJ1-1	NA	TGTGCCAGCAGCTTAGCAGGTGGGGGGGGCGCGGAAGCTTTCTTT	CASSLAGGGGAEAFF
TRBV18	NA	TRBJ2-1	NA	TGTGCCAGCTCACCCCACGCCAATGAGCAGTTCTTC	CASSPHANEQFF
TRBV19	TRBD1	TRBJ1-3	once	TGTGCCAGTAGCCCCCCGACAGGGTCTGGAAACACCATATATTTT	CASSPPTGSGNTIYF
TRBV7-2	NA	TRBJ1-1	NA	TGTGCCAGCAGCTTAGCGTATCGGGGGAACAGCGCTGAAGCTTTCTTT	CASSLAYRGNSAEAFF
TRBV7-2	NA	TRBJ1-1	NA	TGTGCCAGCAGCTTAGCGGCCGGCCCTGAAGCTTTCTTT	CASSLAAGPEAFF
TRBV5-6	NA	TRBJ1-1	NA	TGTGCCAGCAGTTATCCTGTTGTAAGCACTGAAGCTTTCTTT	CASSYPVVSTEAFF
TRBV30	NA	TRBJ1-1	once	TGTGCCTGGACCGGGCTGAACACTGAAGCTTTCTTT	CAWTGLNTEAFF
TRBV5-8	NA	TRBJ2-6	NA	TGTGCCAGCAGCCGTGGACAGCCTTTTACCTCTGGGGCCAACGTCCTGACTTTC	CASSRGQPFTSGANVLTF
TRBV5-1	NA	TRBJ2-1	NA	TGCGCCAGCAGCTTGGAGCCGGGGGCGAACAATGAGCAGTTCTTC	CASSLEPGANNEQFF
TRBV4-2	TRBD2	TRBJ2-2	NA	TGTGCCAGCAGCCAAGATCTGGGCGGGAGGAGGACCGGGGAGCTGTTTTTT	CASSQDLGGRRTGELFF
TRBV30	NA	TRBJ2-3	NA	TGTGCCTGGAGTGCGAGCAATACGCAGTATTTT	CAWSASNTQYF
TRBV4-3	TRBD2	TRBJ2-1	NA	TGCGCCAGCAGCCTCCGACCGGCGGGGGCCTACAATGAGCAGTTCTTC	CASSLRPAGAYNEQFF
TRBV11-2	NA	TRBJ2-1	NA	TGTGCCAGCAGCTTAGGGGGCGTTAGCTCCTACAATGAGCAGTTCTTC	CASSLGGVSSYNEQFF
TRBV30	NA	TRBJ2-2	once	TGTGCCTGGAGTGTAGCGGGCACCGGGGAGCTGTTTTTT	CAWSVAGTGELFF
TRBV2	TRBD1	TRBJ2-7	NA	TGTGCCAGCAATAGACAGGGGAACCACGAGCAGTACTTC	CASNRQGNHEQYF
TRBV28	TRBD1	TRBJ2-6	NA	TGTGCCAGCAGTCCATGGGGGACAGGGTCAGGGGCCAACGTCCTGACTTTC	CASSPWGTGSGANVLTF
TRBV20-1	NA	TRBJ1-1	NA	TGCAGTGCTCAAGGGAGCAGCGAAGCTTTCTTT	CSAQGSSEAFF
TRBV19	NA	TRBJ1-2	few	TGTGCCAGTAGTATAGGACCAGGACCATATGGCTACACCTTC	CASSIGPGPYGYTF
TRBV7-9	NA	TRBJ2-2	NA	TGTGCCAGCAGCCTACTAGGGGGGAACACCGGGGAGCTGTTTTTT	CASSLLGGNTGELFF
TRBV5-1	TRBD2	TRBJ2-2	NA	TGCGCCAGCAGGGGACTAGCGGGAGGGAACACCGGGGAGCTGTTTTTT	CASRGLAGGNTGELFF
TRBV7-9	NA	TRBJ1-1	once	TGTGCCAGCAGCTTAGTGGAGGGGACTAACACTGAAGCTTTCTTT	CASSLVEGTNTEAFF
TRBV19	TRBD1	TRBJ2-5	once	TGTGCCAGTAGTCCCGGACCGGGACAGGGCGGGGAGACCCAGTACTTC	CASSPGPGQGGETQYF